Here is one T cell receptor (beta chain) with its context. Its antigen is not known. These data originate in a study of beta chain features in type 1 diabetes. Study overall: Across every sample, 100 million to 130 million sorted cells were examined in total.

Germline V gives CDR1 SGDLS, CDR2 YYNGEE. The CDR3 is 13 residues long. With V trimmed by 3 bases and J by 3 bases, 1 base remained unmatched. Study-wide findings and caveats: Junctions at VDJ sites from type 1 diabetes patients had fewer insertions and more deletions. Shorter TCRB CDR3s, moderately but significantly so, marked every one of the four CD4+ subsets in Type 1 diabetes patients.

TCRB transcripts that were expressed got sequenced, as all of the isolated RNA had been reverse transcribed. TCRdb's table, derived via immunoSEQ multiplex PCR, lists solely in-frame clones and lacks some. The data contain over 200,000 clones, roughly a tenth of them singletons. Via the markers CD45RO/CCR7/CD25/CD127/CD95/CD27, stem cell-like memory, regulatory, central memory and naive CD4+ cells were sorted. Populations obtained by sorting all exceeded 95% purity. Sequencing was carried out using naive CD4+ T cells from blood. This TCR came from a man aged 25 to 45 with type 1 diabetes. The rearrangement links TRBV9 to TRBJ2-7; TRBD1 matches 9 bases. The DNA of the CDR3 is TGTGCCAGCAGCGCGGACAGGGGCTACGAGCAGTACTTC. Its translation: CASSADRGYEQYF. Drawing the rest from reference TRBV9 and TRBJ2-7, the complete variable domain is DSGVTQTPKHLITATGQRVTLRCSPRSGDLSVYWYQQSLDQGLQFLIQYYNGEERAKGNILERFSAQQFPDLHSELNLSSLELGDSALYFCASSADRGYEQYFGPGTRLTVT.